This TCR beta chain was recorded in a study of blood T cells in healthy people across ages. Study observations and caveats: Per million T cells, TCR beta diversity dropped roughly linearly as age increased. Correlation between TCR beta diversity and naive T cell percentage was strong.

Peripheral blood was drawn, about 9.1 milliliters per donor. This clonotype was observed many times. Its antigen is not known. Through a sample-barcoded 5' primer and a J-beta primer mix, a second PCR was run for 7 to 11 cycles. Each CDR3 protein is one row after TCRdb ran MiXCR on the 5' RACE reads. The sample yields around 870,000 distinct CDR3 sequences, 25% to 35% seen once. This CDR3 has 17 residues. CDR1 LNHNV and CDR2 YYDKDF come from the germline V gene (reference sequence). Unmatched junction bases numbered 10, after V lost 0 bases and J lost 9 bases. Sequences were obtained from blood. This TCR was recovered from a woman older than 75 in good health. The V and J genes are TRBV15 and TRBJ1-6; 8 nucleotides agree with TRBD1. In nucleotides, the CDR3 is TGTGCCACCAGCAGAGAGACCCTGACAGGGGCAGGTTCACCCCTCCACTTT. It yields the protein CATSRETLTGAGSPLHF.